These 29 T cell receptor beta chains were all obtained from the same sample, sequenced in a study of blood T cell repertoires in COVID-19. Here immunoSEQ multiplex PCR was the method, and the copy in TCRdb shows in-frame clones only, minus some. This sample has more than 100,000 clones, with about 89% found just once. Source material: peripheral blood. The source is a man in his fifties or sixties with active or convalescent COVID-19.

This clone turned up a few times. The chain is built from TRBV3-1 (or the pseudogene TRBV3-2) and TRBJ1-5; D possibly corresponds to TRBD1 (5 bases). The CDR3 is 14 amino acids. The V and J ends lost 1 base and 7 bases respectively, with 11 bases between them. The germline gives CDR1 LGHDT, CDR2 YNNKEL (reference sequence). For the CDR3, the DNA is TGTGCCAGCAGCCAAGGACAGTTTGGCCAGCCCCAGCATTTT. It yields the protein CASSQGQFGQPQHF.

This chain connects TRBV30 to TRBJ1-5, with D hard to call. The germline CDR1 and CDR2 sequences are GTSNPN and SVGIG (reference sequence). Trimming took off 3 bases at V and 7 bases at J, with 10 bases between the two ends. CDR3 length: 12 residues. The CDR3 DNA reads as TGTGCCTGGAGCCGTTTCGGGCAGCCCCAGCATTTT. It codes for CAWSRFGQPQHF.

The chain is built from TRBV25-1 and TRBJ2-3, with 11 bases that match TRBD2. V lost 7 bases and J lost 6; bases outside the gene matches: 12. There are 16 residues in the CDR3. CDR1 is MGHDK, CDR2 SYGVNS, per germline. DNA of the CDR3: TGTGCCAGCACCAGAAGTACTAGCGGGAGAGGTGATACGCAGTATTTT. Translating gives CASTRSTSGRGDTQYF.

CDR3 sequence (DNA): TGTGCCAGCTCTCCGTATAGCGGGGGGAGCACAGATACGCAGTATTTT. Translated: CASSPYSGGSTDTQYF. The chain combines TRBV18 with TRBJ2-3; 10 bases align to TRBD2. Germline values: CDR1 KGHSH, CDR2 LQKENI. CDR3 length equals 16 residues. J was trimmed by 0 bases and V by 6 bases; bases with no gene match: 6. Looking up the rest from reference TRBV18 and TRBJ2-3 gives the full variable domain: NAGVMQNPRHLVRRRGQEARLRCSPMKGHSHVYWYRQLPEEGLKFMVYLQKENIIDESGMPKERFSAEFPKEGPSILRIQQVVRGDSAAYFCASSPYSGGSTDTQYFGPGTRLTVL.

The rearrangement uses TRBV5-6 and TRBJ1-2, with D perhaps TRBD1 (5 bases). Trimming removed 2 bases from V and 4 bases from J, with 12 bases in between. CDR1 and CDR2 (germline): SGHDT, YYEEEE. This CDR3 region has 14 residues. The CDR3, as DNA: TGTGCCAGCAGCTTTTCCCCAGGGCCCTATGGCTACACCTTC. Its protein is CASSFSPGPYGYTF.

The CDR3 loop is CASSRTRNTEAFF. DNA of the CDR3: TGTGCCAGCAGCCGTACACGGAACACTGAAGCTTTCTTT. The chain carries TRBV7-2 and TRBJ1-1; no clear D gene. There are 13 residues in the CDR3. V was pared by 5 bases and J by 1 base, with 8 bases between. From germline, CDR1 is SGHTA and CDR2 FQGNSA.

The chain has TRBV15 and TRBJ2-7; 7 bases align to TRBD1. The CDR3 totals 16 residues. Germline CDR1 and CDR2: LNHNV and YYDKDF (reference sequence). Trimming took 0 bases from V and 2 from J; bases not matched to a gene: 7. The CDR3 is CATSRDFATGPYEQYF. In DNA, the CDR3 is TGTGCCACCAGCAGAGATTTTGCGACAGGGCCCTACGAGCAGTACTTC.

The chain uses TRBV6-6 and TRBJ1-2, with D tentatively TRBD1 (5 bases). The CDR3 extends over 13 amino acids. V was pared by 6 bases and J by 5 bases, with 13 bases between. CDR1 and CDR2 from the germline V gene are MNHNY and SVGAGI (reference sequence). CDR3 sequence reads: CASRDTERYGYTF. As DNA, the CDR3 is TGTGCCAGCAGGGACACGGAAAGATATGGCTACACCTTC.

The chain couples TRBV6-2 or TRBV6-3 to TRBJ1-3; no clear D. Germline values: CDR1 MNHEY, CDR2 SVGEGT. V gave up 0 bases and J gave up 2 bases, with 14 bases separating them. The CDR3 is 17 residues long. Here the CDR3 DNA reads TGTGCCAGCAGTTACTCGGAGGGTACCTATCCTGGAAACACCATATATTTT. Amino acid sequence: CASSYSEGTYPGNTIYF.

CDR3 nucleotides: TGTGCCAGCGTTCTAGCGGGAGAGGGGGGGAGTAATGAGCAGTTCTTC. It yields the protein CASVLAGEGGSNEQFF. The chain recombines TRBV4-2 with TRBJ2-1; 10 nucleotides match TRBD2. V dropped 8 bases and J dropped 7; count of bases not matched to a gene: 14. Germline CDR1 is LGHNA and CDR2 is YNFKEQ. The CDR3 length is 16 residues.

The rearrangement uses TRBV11-3 and TRBJ2-7, with TRBD1 as a possible D gene (5 bases). Trimming shortened V by 1 base and J by 6 bases, and 10 bases separated the two germline ends. Looked up from germline, CDR1 is SGHNT and CDR2 is YENEEA. This CDR3 comprises 13 residues. CDR3 nucleotide sequence: TGTGCCAGCAGCTTAGCGTGGGGCGGCGAGCAGTACTTC. Its translation is CASSLAWGGEQYF.

The rearrangement uses TRBV28 and TRBJ2-3, with 9 bases aligning to TRBD2. CDR3 length: 15 amino acids. The germline gives CDR1 MDHEN, CDR2 SYDVKM. Losses at the gene ends were 8 bases for V and 2 bases for J; bases not matched to a gene: 8. In nucleotides, the CDR3 is TGTGCCAGCCTCGGTCAGCGGGAGGCCACAGATACGCAGTATTTT. Protein: CASLGQREATDTQYF. Filled out from reference TRBV28 and TRBJ2-3, the complete variable domain reads DVKVTQSSRYLVKRTGEKVFLECVQDMDHENMFWYRQDPGLGLRLIYFSYDVKMKEKGDIPEGYSVSREKKERFSLILESASTNQTSMYLCASLGQREATDTQYFGPGTRLTVL.

This clone has a handful of counts. The chain couples TRBV5-1 to TRBJ1-4; 9 bases match TRBD1. Looked up from germline, CDR1 is SGHRS and CDR2 is YFSETQ. This CDR3 is 15 amino acids long. The trim removed 0 bases at V and 6 bases at J, leaving 3 bases unmatched. CDR3 residues: CASSLGTGEDEKLFF. DNA of the CDR3: TGCGCCAGCAGCTTGGGGACAGGGGAGGATGAAAAACTGTTTTTT.

V and J are TRBV2 and TRBJ1-1; no clear D gene. Germline loops: CDR1 SNHLY, CDR2 FYNNEI. The CDR3 length is 12 residues. V was pared by 6 bases and J by 8 bases, with 13 bases between. In DNA form, the CDR3 reads TGTGCCAGCAGATCACAGAGTAGAGAAGCTTTCTTT. As protein: CASRSQSREAFF. The complete variable domain, with remaining parts taken from reference TRBV2 and TRBJ1-1, reads EPEVTQTPSHQVTQMGQEVILRCVPISNHLYFYWYRQILGQKVEFLVSFYNNEISEKSEIFDDQFSVERPDGSNFTLKIRSTKLEDSAMYFCASRSQSREAFFGQGTRLTVV.

This clone was seen once. The chain employs TRBV10-2 and TRBJ2-3; D perhaps matches TRBD2 (5 bases). Germline CDR1 reads WSHSY; CDR2 reads SAAADI. The CDR3 has 14 residues. V shed 0 bases and J shed 2 bases, with 6 bases lying between them. The CDR3, as DNA: TGCGCCAGCAGTGAGTCAGGACTCACAGATACGCAGTATTTT. Translation gives CASSESGLTDTQYF.

The genes are TRBV20-1 and TRBJ1-4; D uncertain. Germline values: CDR1 DFQATT, CDR2 SNEGSKA (reference sequence). This CDR3 comprises 11 residues. V was clipped by 0 bases and J by 7 bases, with 3 bases between them. The CDR3 loop reads CSARDIEKLFF. CDR3 nucleotides: TGCAGTGCTAGAGATATTGAAAAACTGTTTTTT.

The CDR3 bases are TGTGCCAGCAGTTTATACGGAGGGGCGGTTTCACCCCTCCACTTT. Translation: CASSLYGGAVSPLHF. The V call is TRBV27, the J call TRBJ1-6; D possibly corresponds to TRBD1 (5 bases). With 1 base removed from V and 9 bases from J, the gap between germline ends came to 13 bases. This CDR3 has 15 residues. The germline CDR1 and CDR2 sequences are MNHEY and SMNVEV (reference sequence).

V is TRBV27 and J is TRBJ1-6, with TRBD1 matching over 11 bases. There are 16 residues in the CDR3. V gave up 4 bases and J gave up 7 bases; unmatched junction bases: 6. Germline V gives CDR1 MNHEY, CDR2 SMNVEV (reference sequence). The CDR3 coding sequence is TGTGCCAGCAGTTCCTACCGGGACAGGGGGAATTCACCCCTCCACTTT. This sequence encodes CASSSYRDRGNSPLHF.

This clone was counted between two and nine times. The V and J genes are TRBV6-5 and TRBJ1-5, with no clear D. V was trimmed by 6 bases and J by 9 bases, leaving 9 bases between them. CDR3 length: 11 residues. The V gene's germline CDR1 is MNHEY and CDR2 SVGAGI. CDR3 in DNA: TGTGCCAGCAGCGATTTGAGGCCCCAGCATTTT. It codes for CASSDLRPQHF.

The genes are TRBV4-2 and TRBJ1-3; 8 bases are a match to TRBD1. The germline V gene has CDR1 LGHNA and CDR2 YNFKEQ. The V segment lost 1 base and the J segment 4 bases; nucleotides outside the gene matches: 15. CDR3 length: 19 amino acids. The CDR3 region is CASSQGPAGGSSGGNTIYF. The CDR3 DNA reads as TGTGCCAGCAGCCAAGGTCCCGCAGGGGGCAGTTCGGGAGGAAACACCATATATTTT.

The V call is TRBV19, the J call TRBJ2-5; D might be TRBD1 (6 bases). Looked up from germline, CDR1 is LNHDA and CDR2 is SQIVND (reference sequence). This CDR3 comprises 16 residues. V lost 4 bases and J 0 bases, leaving 15 bases between the germline ends. The CDR3 bases are TGTGCCAGTAGTACGGTCCTCCGGGACAACCAAGAGACCCAGTACTTC. The encoded protein is CASSTVLRDNQETQYF.

The chain carries TRBV19 and TRBJ2-3; a possible D gene is TRBD2 (6 bases). V was clipped by 7 bases and J by 1 base, with 15 bases between them. This CDR3 region has 15 residues. Germline CDR1 reads LNHDA; CDR2 reads SQIVND (reference sequence). CDR3 sequence (DNA): TGTGCCAGTAATCCTCGGGGGAGAGGCACAGATACGCAGTATTTT. The encoded protein is CASNPRGRGTDTQYF.

J is TRBJ2-2 and V is TRBV7-9; TRBD2 aligns across 11 bases. Losses at the gene ends were 5 bases for V and 6 bases for J; bases not matched to a gene: 14. Germline V gene lookup returns CDR1 SEHNR and CDR2 FQNEAQ (reference sequence). The CDR3 is 18 amino acids. The CDR3 is CASSQMARLAGRAGELFF. The DNA of the CDR3 is TGTGCCAGCAGCCAAATGGCGCGACTAGCGGGAAGGGCCGGGGAGCTGTTTTTT.

The rearrangement joins TRBV28 to TRBJ1-3, with a tentative D call TRBD1 (6 bases). Trimming removed 4 bases at V and 4 bases at J, with 11 bases between. This CDR3 spans 14 amino acids. The germline gives CDR1 MDHEN, CDR2 SYDVKM. CDR3 in amino acids: CASSSPGQGNTIYF. The DNA for the CDR3 is TGTGCCAGCAGTTCGCCGGGACAAGGAAACACCATATATTTT.

J is TRBJ2-1 and V is TRBV30, with D possibly being TRBD2 (5 bases). This CDR3 has 13 residues. The V gene lost 0 bases and the J gene lost 6 bases, with 9 bases spanning the gap. CDR1 and CDR2 (germline): GTSNPN, SVGIG (reference sequence). CDR3: CAWSVRGSNEQFF. The CDR3 DNA is TGTGCCTGGAGTGTACGGGGTAGCAATGAGCAGTTCTTC.

The chain carries TRBV6-6 and TRBJ2-1, with TRBD2 identical over 10 bases. The CDR3 totals 14 residues. With 7 bases clipped from V and 3 bases from J, the junction kept 3 bases outside the gene matches. The V gene's germline CDR1 is MNHNY and CDR2 SVGAGI (reference sequence). The CDR3 region is CASTRTSGYNEQFF. The CDR3 DNA reads as TGTGCCAGCACTCGGACTAGCGGCTACAATGAGCAGTTCTTC.

The CDR3 coding sequence is TGTGCCAGCAGTCGAGACAGGGGGAAAAACTATGGCTACACCTTC. It translates to CASSRDRGKNYGYTF. V gene TRBV6-5 combines with J gene TRBJ1-2; 9 bases fit TRBD1. This CDR3 is 15 amino acids long. Per germline, CDR1 MNHEY and CDR2 SVGAGI. The trim removed 5 bases at V and 2 bases at J, leaving 6 bases unmatched.

This sequence joins TRBV12-3 or TRBV12-4 and TRBJ2-1, with D perhaps TRBD2 (5 bases). The V end was cut by 11 bases, the J end by 5 bases, with 13 bases between. This CDR3 is built from 12 residues. The CDR3 sequence is CASDSGHNEQFF. The CDR3 DNA follows: TGTGCCTCGGACTCCGGCCACAATGAGCAGTTCTTC.

The chain links TRBV29-1 to TRBJ1-1; maybe TRBD1 (6 bases). Germline V CDR1 and CDR2: SQVTM, ANQGSEA. V was clipped by 7 bases and J by 0 bases, with 12 bases between them. The CDR3 is 13 amino acids. This CDR3 reads CSGRQEMNTEAFF. DNA for the CDR3: TGCAGCGGGAGACAGGAGATGAACACTGAAGCTTTCTTT.